The present T cell receptor (beta chain) was sequenced within a study of blood T cell repertoires in COVID-19. Study details: Collection of acute and convalescent COVID-19 samples took place in the United States, Italy and Spain. Nucleic acid was either cDNA or gDNA, and it came from T cells, B-cell-depleted T cells, or PBMCs.

This clone was detected a few times. Measured with immunoSEQ multiplex PCR; TCRdb has only the in-frame clones, and not every one. The sample holds a few hundred thousand clones, around 83% seen once. The CDR3 length is 14 residues. The V segment lost 3 bases and the J segment 6 bases; nucleotides outside the gene matches: 7. Germline lookup yields CDR1 LGHNA and CDR2 YSLEER. This sequence was found in a woman aged 18-29 years with acute or convalescent COVID-19. The sequenced sample was peripheral blood. The chain has TRBV4-3 and TRBJ2-7; 8 positions match TRBD1. This CDR3 reads CASSQFRTGSEQYF. The DNA of the CDR3 is TGCGCCAGCAGCCAGTTCCGGACAGGGTCCGAGCAGTACTTC.